A single sample is the source of the 14 T cell receptor beta chains below, sequenced in a study of cytotoxic CD8 clonotypes in ibrutinib-treated CLL. Only in-frame clones appear in the TCRdb table, and some are missing; sequencing was by immunoSEQ multiplex PCR. The table lists about 92,000 clones, more than 70% of them singletons, with 20% to 25% in the top ten. The sequencing here drew on PBMCs, taken after 24 months of ibrutinib treatment. Every receptor here comes from a human donor with chronic lymphocytic leukemia.

This clone came up once. This rearrangement joins TRBV18 to TRBJ2-4, with 9 bases matching TRBD1. Trimming cost V 6 bases and J 6 bases; bases outside gene matches: 12. This CDR3 has 16 amino acids. Germline lookup yields CDR1 KGHSH and CDR2 LQKENI. CDR3 residues: CASSQNPGQGLNIQYF. CDR3 bases: TGTGCCAGCTCCCAAAATCCCGGACAGGGGTTAAACATTCAGTACTTC.

The chain is built from TRBV19 and TRBJ1-2; no reliable D call. CDR3 length: 12 amino acids. Germline V gene sequence: CDR1 LNHDA, CDR2 SQIVND (reference sequence). Between the trimmed V and J ends, which lost 5 bases and 4 bases, there was a span of 8 bases. CDR3 sequence: CASSPPGYGYTF. The CDR3 nucleotides are TGTGCCAGTAGTCCCCCTGGCTATGGCTACACCTTC.

The rearrangement joins TRBV10-1 to TRBJ2-5, with 11 nucleotides matching TRBD2. Germline values: CDR1 WNHNN, CDR2 SYGVQD (reference sequence). The V gene end was trimmed by 5 bases and the J gene end by 2 bases; junction bases not matched to a gene: 7. The CDR3 is 16 amino acids. The CDR3 protein is CASSLTSGSGQETQYF. CDR3 DNA sequence: TGCGCCAGCAGTCTAACTAGCGGGAGTGGACAAGAGACCCAGTACTTC.

This clone appeared once. The gene calls are TRBV4-1 and TRBJ2-3; 8 bases match TRBD2. Germline values: CDR1 MGHRA, CDR2 YSYEKL. The trim removed 0 bases at V and 2 bases at J, leaving 7 bases unmatched. The CDR3 loop spans 17 amino acids. The CDR3 spells CASSQERGGGPTDTQYF. CDR3 DNA: TGCGCCAGCAGCCAAGAACGCGGCGGGGGGCCCACAGATACGCAGTATTTT.

The chain has TRBV10-2 and TRBJ2-5, with 10 positions matching TRBD2. Germline values: CDR1 WSHSY, CDR2 SAAADI. The CDR3 sequence is 13 residues long. V lost 10 bases to trimming and J lost 5 bases; unmatched junction nucleotides: 7. CDR3 residues: CATKLAGPETQYF. In DNA form, the CDR3 reads TGCGCCACTAAACTAGCGGGACCCGAGACCCAGTACTTC.

CDR3 nucleotides: TGTGCCAGCAGTGAATGGGCAGTATACGAGCAGTACTTC. Translation: CASSEWAVYEQYF. J is TRBJ2-7 and V is TRBV2; D not certain. The germline V gene has CDR1 SNHLY and CDR2 FYNNEI. The germline V and J ends were trimmed by 2 bases and 4 bases, with 9 bases remaining between them. The CDR3 covers 13 residues.

The rearrangement uses TRBV19 and TRBJ2-3; 11 bases are a match to TRBD2. Looked up from germline, CDR1 is LNHDA and CDR2 is SQIVND (reference sequence). The CDR3 consists of 12 residues. J gave up 14 bases and V 5 bases, and 6 bases lay outside the gene matches. The CDR3 sequence is CASSPLAGGPYF. CDR3 in DNA: TGTGCCAGTAGTCCCCTAGCGGGAGGTCCGTATTTT.

The V gene is TRBV5-1, the J gene TRBJ1-1; perhaps TRBD1 as D (6 bases). The V end lost 1 base, the J end lost 1 base, and 17 bases lay between the germline ends. The CDR3 is made up of 17 amino acids. Germline-derived CDR1 and CDR2 are SGHRS and YFSETQ. The CDR3 nucleotides are TGCGCCAGCAGCTTGACAGGGTCACTCCGAGGGAACACTGAAGCTTTCTTT. Translation: CASSLTGSLRGNTEAFF.

The J gene is TRBJ1-2, the V gene TRBV6-1; 9 bases are shared with TRBD1. Trimming at V came to 9 bases and at J to 8 bases, leaving 13 bases not matched to a gene. The CDR3 contains 14 residues. Germline loops: CDR1 MNHNS, CDR2 SASEGT. CDR3 in amino acids: CASETDRGNDGYTF. CDR3 bases: TGTGCCAGTGAGACGGACAGGGGAAATGACGGCTACACCTTC.

This clone was detected only a few times. This chain uses TRBV21-1 with TRBJ2-3; whether TRBD1, the table's D call, matches the DNA was not checked. TRBV21-1 is reported as a pseudogene. This CDR3 spans 16 amino acids. The CDR3 nucleotides are TGTGCCAGCAGCAACGGGCCCTCTGGGGCCACAGATACGCAGTATTTT. This translates into CASSNGPSGATDTQYF.

The V gene is TRBV11-2, the J gene TRBJ2-7, with 8 nucleotides matching TRBD2. Trimming at V came to 1 base and at J to 5 bases, leaving 4 bases not matched to a gene. The V gene's germline CDR1 is SGHAT and CDR2 FQNNGV. CDR3 length: 14 residues. CDR3 in DNA: TGTGCCAGCAGCTTAGCGGGACTAGGACACGAGCAGTACTTC. Protein: CASSLAGLGHEQYF. Based on the CDR3 plus reference TRBV11-2 and TRBJ2-7, the full variable domain is EAGVAQSPRYKIIEKRQSVAFWCNPISGHATLYWYQQILGQGPKLLIQFQNNGVVDDSQLPKDRFSAERLKGVDSTLKIQPAKLEDSAVYLCASSLAGLGHEQYFGPGTRLTVT.

The J gene is TRBJ1-3, the V gene TRBV20-1; no clear D gene. The CDR3 totals 11 residues. Germline V gives CDR1 DFQATT, CDR2 SNEGSKA (reference sequence). V was cut by 3 bases and J by 4 bases, with 4 bases left in between. This CDR3 reads CSASTGNTIYF. CDR3 nucleotide sequence: TGCAGTGCTAGTACGGGAAACACCATATATTTT.

The CDR3 reads CASIPREGNYGYTF. The CDR3 nucleotides read TGTGCCAGTATCCCCAGGGAGGGGAACTATGGCTACACCTTC. This rearrangement joins TRBV19 to TRBJ1-2; possibly TRBD1 for D (5 bases). Germline CDR1 and CDR2: LNHDA and SQIVND (reference sequence). Between the trimmed V and J ends, which lost 7 bases and 2 bases, there was a span of 14 bases. The CDR3 contains 14 residues.

The chain has TRBV7-3 and TRBJ1-1; D perhaps matches TRBD1 (6 bases). V lost 3 bases and J lost 4, with 12 bases in between. CDR3 length equals 14 residues. Per the germline V gene, CDR1 is SGHTA and CDR2 is FQGTGA. The CDR3 region is CASSFRGGSTEAFF. For the CDR3, the DNA is TGTGCCAGCAGCTTTAGGGGGGGCTCCACTGAAGCTTTCTTT.